This TCR beta chain was sequenced in a study of blood T cell repertoires in COVID-19. Germline V gives CDR1 WSHSY, CDR2 SAAADI. V shed 6 bases and J 5 bases; nucleotides not matched to a gene: 17. This CDR3 is 18 amino acids long. Measured with immunoSEQ multiplex PCR; TCRdb has only the in-frame clones, and not every one. Of around 150,000 clones listed, 88% are singletons. The rearrangement uses TRBV10-2 and TRBJ1-5, with 9 bases matching TRBD1. This clonotype originated in a man in his 60s with active or convalescent COVID-19. Sequencing was carried out using peripheral blood. The CDR3 DNA follows: TGCGCCAGCAGGTCCCTGGGACAGGGCCGACTCGCCGATCAGCCCCAGCATTTT. Its protein product is CASRSLGQGRLADQPQHF.